These 32 T cell receptor beta chains came from one sample sequenced in a study of OX40 agonist ivuxolimab in advanced cancers. The table came from immunoSEQ multiplex PCR; TCRdb's copy has only in-frame clones and leaves some out. The sample includes 45,000 to 50,000 clones, roughly 88% seen only once; the top ten take under 20%. Source: CD4+ or CD8+ T cells sorted from blood, taken in a trial of the OX40 agonist ivuxolimab. Every receptor here comes from an adult with an advanced solid tumor such as melanoma, head and neck, liver or kidney cancer.

The sample holds one count of this clone. The rearrangement links TRBV5-6 to TRBJ2-1; possibly TRBD2 for D (5 bases). V lost 3 bases and J 2 bases, leaving 6 bases between the germline ends. Germline CDR1 SGHDT, CDR2 YYEEEE. The CDR3 contains 13 residues. CDR3 region: CASSSGAYNEQFF. CDR3 DNA sequence: TGTGCCAGCAGCTCCGGGGCCTACAATGAGCAGTTCTTC.

V usage is TRBV11-3 and J usage is TRBJ2-7; D is ambiguous. This CDR3 contains 15 residues. V was pared by 1 base and J by 4 bases, with 14 bases between. Germline V CDR1 and CDR2: SGHNT, YENEEA. The CDR3 DNA follows: TGTGCCAGCAGCTTAGGGTTCGACTCAAGGTACGAGCAGTACTTC. Protein product: CASSLGFDSRYEQYF. The full variable domain, rest sourced from reference TRBV11-3 and TRBJ2-7, is EAGVVQSPRYKIIEKKQPVAFWCNPISGHNTLYWYLQNLGQGPELLIRYENEEAVDDSQLPKDRFSAERLKGVDSTLKIQPAELGDSAVYLCASSLGFDSRYEQYFGPGTRLTVT.

Judged by abundance, this clone is medium-sized. The chain has TRBV2 and TRBJ2-7, with D possibly matching TRBD1 (5 bases). V was pared by 6 bases and J by 1 base, with 10 bases between. This CDR3 spans 13 amino acids. Germline-derived CDR1 and CDR2 are SNHLY and FYNNEI. The CDR3 nucleotides are TGTGCCAGCAGGGCAGGGTGGTCCTACGAGCAGTACTTC. Its translation: CASRAGWSYEQYF.

The chain recombines TRBV14 with TRBJ2-1, with D unresolved. Trimming removed 1 base at V and 4 bases at J, with 8 bases between. CDR1 SGHDN and CDR2 FVKESK come from the germline V gene. This CDR3 comprises 14 residues. The CDR3 loop reads CASSQGAEYNEQFF. The DNA of the CDR3 is TGTGCCAGCAGCCAAGGTGCGGAGTACAATGAGCAGTTCTTC.

The chain carries TRBV27 and TRBJ2-1, with a weak D call TRBD2 (6 bases). The germline V and J ends were trimmed by 5 bases and 6 bases, with 23 bases remaining between them. The CDR3 spans 17 residues. Germline V gene sequence: CDR1 MNHEY, CDR2 SMNVEV (reference sequence). CDR3 nucleotides: TGTGCCAGCAGTCCCAACCCCCCGACTAGGTTAAGCAATGAGCAGTTCTTC. This encodes CASSPNPPTRLSNEQFF.

V usage is TRBV5-5 and J usage is TRBJ2-1; D uncertain. This CDR3 contains 11 residues. Deletions cut 1 base from V and 4 bases from J, with 0 bases between. Germline lookup yields CDR1 SGHKS and CDR2 YYEKEE (reference sequence). The CDR3 loop reads CASSLYNEQFF. In nucleotides, the CDR3 is TGTGCCAGCAGCTTGTACAATGAGCAGTTCTTC.

This chain joins TRBV27 and TRBJ2-7, with a tentative D call TRBD2 (6 bases). The CDR3 spans 15 residues. V lost 0 bases, J lost 4 bases, and 13 bases lay in between. The germline V gene has CDR1 MNHEY and CDR2 SMNVEV (reference sequence). CDR3 nucleotides: TGTGCCAGCAGTTTATCGGAGGGAATCGGGTACGAGCAGTACTTC. It codes for CASSLSEGIGYEQYF.

The chain combines TRBV6-6 with TRBJ2-7; 8 bases match TRBD2. V shed 5 bases, J shed 2 bases, and the junction held 2 bases outside the gene matches. This CDR3 has 13 residues. Germline values: CDR1 MNHNY, CDR2 SVGAGI (reference sequence). The CDR3 sequence: CASSARGAYEQYF. The CDR3 DNA sequence: TGTGCCAGCAGTGCGCGGGGGGCCTACGAGCAGTACTTC.

The chain recombines TRBV7-8 with TRBJ2-1; tentatively, D is TRBD1 (6 bases). V shed 3 bases and J shed 7 bases, with 19 bases lying between them. Germline V lookup: CDR1 SGHVS, CDR2 FQNEAQ. This CDR3 comprises 16 residues. CDR3 coding DNA: TGTGCCAGCAGCTTCCCCCGCTACAGGGTAGGGAATGAGCAGTTCTTC. Amino acids: CASSFPRYRVGNEQFF.

The rearrangement uses TRBV13 and TRBJ2-1; D remains unclear. There are 12 residues in the CDR3. Germline V gene data show CDR1 as PRHDT and CDR2 as FYEKMQ (reference sequence). Deletions cut 1 base from V and 12 bases from J, with 10 bases between. The CDR3 DNA reads as TGTGCCAGCAGCTTAGAAAGGGCGACGCAGTTCTTC. The encoded protein is CASSLERATQFF.

The chain recombines TRBV19 with TRBJ1-5, with 10 positions matching TRBD1. CDR1 is LNHDA and CDR2 is SQIVND in the germline V gene (reference sequence). The CDR3 totals 14 residues. V lost 3 bases, J lost 6 bases, and 2 bases stayed unmatched. The CDR3 protein is CASSIGTGVQPQHF. CDR3 in DNA: TGTGCCAGTAGTATCGGGACAGGGGTTCAGCCCCAGCATTTT. Filled out from reference TRBV19 and TRBJ1-5, the complete variable domain reads DGGITQSPKYLFRKEGQNVTLSCEQNLNHDAMYWYRQDPGQGLRLIYYSQIVNDFQKGDIAEGYSVSREKKESFPLTVTSAQKNPTAFYLCASSIGTGVQPQHFGDGTRLSIL.

V is TRBV2 and J is TRBJ2-1; D is tentatively TRBD1 or TRBD2 (5 bases each). Trimming shortened V by 1 base and J by 0 bases, and 16 bases separated the two germline ends. The CDR3 length is 18 residues. Per the germline V gene, CDR1 is SNHLY and CDR2 is FYNNEI. In nucleotides, the CDR3 is TGTGCCAGCAGTGAAGGAGATTTCCGGGACGGCTCCTACAATGAGCAGTTCTTC. It is translated as CASSEGDFRDGSYNEQFF.

The chain links TRBV27 to TRBJ1-2; 8 bases align to TRBD1. From germline, CDR1 is MNHEY and CDR2 SMNVEV (reference sequence). V was clipped by 2 bases and J by 6 bases; unmatched bases: 5. There are 14 residues in the CDR3. This CDR3 is CASSLRTGNHGYTF. CDR3 in DNA: TGTGCCAGCAGTTTACGGACAGGGAACCATGGCTACACCTTC.

This sequence joins TRBV6-5 and TRBJ2-7; unclear D gene. Germline V gene data show CDR1 as MNHEY and CDR2 as SVGAGI. Trimming removed 0 bases at V and 3 bases at J, with 6 bases between. CDR3 length equals 13 residues. The CDR3 sequence is CASSYSSYYEQYF. In DNA form, the CDR3 reads TGTGCCAGCAGTTACTCGAGCTACTACGAGCAGTACTTC.

The chain employs TRBV5-6 and TRBJ2-7; D ambiguous. V dropped 4 bases and J dropped 6 bases, with 17 bases sitting between them. The germline V gene has CDR1 SGHDT and CDR2 YYEEEE. The CDR3 totals 14 residues. The CDR3 DNA follows: TGTGCCAGCAGCCTCGTGACGGCTATGGGCGAGCAGTACTTC. This gives the protein CASSLVTAMGEQYF.

The V call is TRBV5-1, the J call TRBJ2-3, with 7 nucleotides matching TRBD1. J was trimmed by 0 bases and V by 3 bases; bases with no gene match: 4. Germline lookup yields CDR1 SGHRS and CDR2 YFSETQ. The CDR3 runs to 15 residues. CDR3 in DNA: TGCGCCAGCAGCTCCGGGACAGCTAGCACAGATACGCAGTATTTT. It codes for CASSSGTASTDTQYF.

The chain combines TRBV28 with TRBJ2-7, with D perhaps TRBD1 (5 bases). The CDR3 is 15 residues long. Between the trimmed V and J ends, which lost 1 base and 5 bases, there was a span of 15 bases. The V gene's germline CDR1 is MDHEN and CDR2 SYDVKM. In DNA form, the CDR3 reads TGTGCCAGCAGTTTATTCCTAGGGGTAGGAAACGAGCAGTACTTC. Its translation: CASSLFLGVGNEQYF.

V usage is TRBV28 and J usage is TRBJ1-4; 9 nucleotides agree with TRBD1. The V gene's germline CDR1 is MDHEN and CDR2 SYDVKM. Losses at the gene ends were 5 bases for V and 4 bases for J; bases not matched to a gene: 5. This CDR3 has 15 amino acids. CDR3 sequence: CASSPPGQGNEKLFF. As DNA, the CDR3 is TGTGCCAGCAGTCCTCCGGGACAGGGTAATGAAAAACTGTTTTTT.

In this sample, this clone turned up a few times. One end of the junction is discordant with germline, which a read error may explain. The chain carries TRBV5-3 and TRBJ2-5, with a tentative D call TRBD2 (6 bases). TRBV5-3 is recorded as an ORF, its role being uncertain. CDR3 length: 15 residues. The CDR3: CASSLEGQGRETQYF. The CDR3 nucleotides are TGTGCCAGCAGCTTGGAGGGCCAAGGGCGGGAGACCCAGTACTTC.

This chain joins TRBV28 and TRBJ2-7, with D uncertain. V was trimmed by 4 bases and J by 2 bases, leaving 12 bases between them. The CDR3 spans 14 residues. Germline lookup yields CDR1 MDHEN and CDR2 SYDVKM. The CDR3 loop is CASSSRIEAYEQYF. CDR3 sequence (DNA): TGTGCCAGCAGTTCGAGGATAGAGGCCTACGAGCAGTACTTC.

The chain employs TRBV5-8 and TRBJ2-2; the match to TRBD2 covers 7 bases. The V gene end was trimmed by 4 bases and the J gene end by 6 bases; junction bases not matched to a gene: 18. Germline CDR1 and CDR2: SGHTS and YDEGEE. This CDR3 is 18 amino acids long. The CDR3 region is CASSIGVLVAGTAGELFF. The CDR3 DNA is TGTGCCAGCAGCATCGGGGTATTAGTAGCGGGCACGGCCGGGGAGCTGTTTTTT.

J is TRBJ2-7 and V is TRBV19; D remains ambiguous. V was clipped by 0 bases and J by 3 bases, with 9 bases between them. This CDR3 comprises 14 residues. The germline V gene has CDR1 LNHDA and CDR2 SQIVND (reference sequence). In DNA form, the CDR3 reads TGTGCCAGTAGTATAGAAGCCGGCCACTACGAGCAGTACTTC. Translation gives CASSIEAGHYEQYF.

This clone has just one count. The chain joins TRBV27 to TRBJ2-1, with 9 positions matching TRBD2. This CDR3 comprises 16 residues. CDR1 is MNHEY, CDR2 SMNVEV, per germline (reference sequence). J was trimmed by 7 bases and V by 1 base; bases with no gene match: 8. CDR3 sequence (DNA): TGTGCCAGCAGTTTATTGACTAGCGGCGGCTTGAATGAGCAGTTCTTC. Protein product: CASSLLTSGGLNEQFF.

The V call is TRBV7-6, the J call TRBJ1-2; maybe TRBD1 (5 bases). Germline CDR1 SGHVS, CDR2 FNYEAQ. The CDR3 is 14 amino acids. V was clipped by 5 bases and J by 6 bases, with 16 bases between them. The CDR3 is CASSSWDSPDGYTF. CDR3 sequence (DNA): TGTGCCAGCAGCAGCTGGGACTCCCCAGATGGCTACACCTTC.

The chain recombines TRBV27 with TRBJ1-5; the D is unclear. With 3 bases removed from V and 2 bases from J, the gap between germline ends came to 8 bases. The germline CDR1 and CDR2 sequences are MNHEY and SMNVEV (reference sequence). This CDR3 has 14 amino acids. The CDR3 region is CASSLGYRNQPQHF. CDR3 sequence (DNA): TGTGCCAGCAGTTTGGGGTATCGCAATCAGCCCCAGCATTTT.

This rearrangement joins TRBV7-2 to TRBJ2-5, with D possibly matching TRBD2 (6 bases). With 3 bases removed from V and 5 bases from J, the gap between germline ends came to 16 bases. The CDR3 spans 15 residues. Germline V gene lookup returns CDR1 SGHTA and CDR2 FQGNSA. This chain's CDR3 is CASSLDRGGAETQYF. The CDR3 region has the DNA TGTGCCAGCAGCTTGGATCGGGGAGGCGCCGAGACCCAGTACTTC.

The rearrangement joins TRBV5-6 to TRBJ2-5, with D unclear. Germline CDR1 is SGHDT and CDR2 is YYEEEE. V was trimmed by 0 bases and J by 2 bases, leaving 5 bases between them. The CDR3 is 13 residues long. The chain's CDR3 is CASSLGSQETQYF. DNA for the CDR3: TGTGCCAGCAGCTTGGGATCGCAAGAGACCCAGTACTTC.

The chain employs TRBV7-9 and TRBJ2-7; 7 positions agree with TRBD2. Losses at the gene ends were 5 bases for V and 4 bases for J; bases not matched to a gene: 8. Germline V gives CDR1 SEHNR, CDR2 FQNEAQ (reference sequence). This CDR3 spans 14 amino acids. The CDR3 sequence is CASSPSGRSYEQYF. CDR3 DNA: TGTGCCAGCAGCCCTTCCGGGAGGTCGTACGAGCAGTACTTC.

The chain's CDR3 is CASSPGAGTNYGYTF. CDR3 nucleotides: TGTGCCAGCAGCCCTGGGGCAGGGACCAACTATGGCTACACCTTC. The gene calls are TRBV5-5 and TRBJ1-2, with D possibly TRBD1 on 5 matching bases. In germline, CDR1 is SGHKS, CDR2 YYEKEE (reference sequence). There are 15 residues in the CDR3. Trimming shortened V by 4 bases and J by 2 bases, and 15 bases separated the two germline ends.

This rearrangement joins TRBV5-1 to TRBJ2-1; TRBD2 agrees at 11 bases. This CDR3 region has 17 residues. From germline, CDR1 is SGHRS and CDR2 YFSETQ. V was pared by 6 bases and J by 0 bases, with 8 bases of the junction left unmatched. The CDR3 reads CASNLGLAGLSYNEQFF. The CDR3 DNA reads as TGCGCCAGCAACCTAGGACTAGCGGGTCTCTCCTACAATGAGCAGTTCTTC.

This chain joins TRBV11-2 and TRBJ2-7; possibly TRBD1 for D (6 bases). CDR3 length equals 13 residues. Germline-derived CDR1 and CDR2 are SGHAT and FQNNGV. The ends were cut back, 4 bases at V and 5 bases at J, with 12 bases in the middle. The CDR3: CASSYNTGNEQYF. The CDR3 DNA follows: TGTGCCAGCAGCTATAATACAGGGAACGAGCAGTACTTC.

The rearrangement links TRBV29-1 to TRBJ2-2; D possibly corresponds to TRBD1 (6 bases). CDR1 is SQVTM, CDR2 ANQGSEA, per germline. This CDR3 is 12 amino acids long. Trimming cost V 6 bases and J 2 bases, with 7 bases left between them. The DNA of the CDR3 is TGCAGCGTACAGGGAAACACCGGGGAGCTGTTTTTT. Its protein is CSVQGNTGELFF.